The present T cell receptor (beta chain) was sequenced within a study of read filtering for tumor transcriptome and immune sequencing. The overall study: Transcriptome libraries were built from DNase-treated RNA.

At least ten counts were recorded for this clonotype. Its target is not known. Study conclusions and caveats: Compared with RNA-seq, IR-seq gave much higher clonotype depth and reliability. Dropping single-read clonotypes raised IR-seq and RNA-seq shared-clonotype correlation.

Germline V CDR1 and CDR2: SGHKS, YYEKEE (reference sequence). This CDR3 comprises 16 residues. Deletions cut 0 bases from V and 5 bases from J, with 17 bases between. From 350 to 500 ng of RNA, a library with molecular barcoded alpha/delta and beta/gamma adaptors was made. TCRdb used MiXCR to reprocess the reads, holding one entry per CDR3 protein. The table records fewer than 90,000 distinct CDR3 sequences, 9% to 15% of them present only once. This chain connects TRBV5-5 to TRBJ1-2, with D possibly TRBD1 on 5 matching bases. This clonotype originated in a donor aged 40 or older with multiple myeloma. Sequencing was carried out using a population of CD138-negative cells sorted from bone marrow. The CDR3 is CASSLDKGTGRYGYTF. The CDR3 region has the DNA TGTGCCAGCAGCTTGGATAAGGGGACGGGTCGGTATGGCTACACCTTC.